The clone carrying this T cell receptor (beta chain) was counted only a few times. The target antigen is unknown. Germline trimming cut 4 bases from V and 4 bases from J; bases unmatched to any gene: 9. Per germline, CDR1 SGHRS and CDR2 YFSETQ. CDR3 size: 17 residues. TCRdb independently ran MiXCR on the 5' RACE reads; one entry per CDR3 protein. Of about 660,000 distinct CDR3 sequences detected, less than 10% appear once; the ten largest clones hold 0.8% to 1%. This sample is drawn from a study of identical twins. Points from the study as a whole: The same donors were not followed; conclusions instead depended on cross-sectional statistical analysis.

This sample also belongs to another study, concerning yellow fever vaccine responses in identical twins.

Sequences were obtained from PBMCs. The chain has TRBV5-1 and TRBJ2-2; TRBD1 matches 11 bases. This TCR was sampled from a young woman in good health. The DNA for the CDR3 is TGCGCCAGCAGCCCAAGGACAGGGGGCTTAAGCACCGGGGAGCTGTTTTTT. It specifies CASSPRTGGLSTGELFF.